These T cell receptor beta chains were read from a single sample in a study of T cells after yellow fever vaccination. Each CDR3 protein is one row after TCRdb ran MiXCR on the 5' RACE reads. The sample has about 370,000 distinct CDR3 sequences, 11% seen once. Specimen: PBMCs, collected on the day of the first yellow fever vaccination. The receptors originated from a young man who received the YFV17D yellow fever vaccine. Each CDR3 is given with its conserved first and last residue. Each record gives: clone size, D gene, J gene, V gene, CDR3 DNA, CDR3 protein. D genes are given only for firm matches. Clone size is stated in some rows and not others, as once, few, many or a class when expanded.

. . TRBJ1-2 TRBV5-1 TGCGCCAGCAGCTTTGATAACTATGGCTACACCTTC CASSFDNYGYTF
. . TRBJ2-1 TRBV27 TGTGCCAGCAGTTTCGGCGGGGCGAGCTCCTACAATGAGCAGTTCTTC CASSFGGASSYNEQFF
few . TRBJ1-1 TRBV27 TGTGCCAGCAGTTTAGGGGGCTGGCGGAACACTGAAGCTTTCTTT CASSLGGWRNTEAFF
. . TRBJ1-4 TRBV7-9 TGTGCCAGCAGCTCAAAAACACCTCGGCGTTATGAAAAACTGTTTTTT CASSSKTPRRYEKLFF
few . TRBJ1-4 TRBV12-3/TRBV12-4 TGTGCCAGCAGTTCTAACTCACGGAGCCTGTTTTTT CASSSNSRSLFF
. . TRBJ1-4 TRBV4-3 TGCGCCAGCAGCTCCTGGGGGGAGGAGGGAAAACTGTTTTTT CASSSWGEEGKLFF
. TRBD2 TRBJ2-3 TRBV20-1 TGCAGTGCAACACGTCCGGGACTAGCGGGCCACACAGATACGCAGTATTTT CSATRPGLAGHTDTQYF
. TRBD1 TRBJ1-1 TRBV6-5 TGTGCCAGCAGCGCAGACAGGGCCCGACCCCCTGAAGCTTTCTTT CASSADRARPPEAFF
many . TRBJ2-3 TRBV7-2 TGTGCCAGCAGCCCCCGGGCGGGCGGGGATACGCAGTATTTT CASSPRAGGDTQYF
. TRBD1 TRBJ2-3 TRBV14 TGTGCCAGCAGACTTGGACAGGGAGGTCCAGATACGCAGTATTTT CASRLGQGGPDTQYF
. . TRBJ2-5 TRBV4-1 TGCGCCAGCAGCCAAGGCAATGGGGGAGGCGAGACCCAGTACTTC CASSQGNGGGETQYF
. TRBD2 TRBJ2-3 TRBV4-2 TGTGCCAGCAGCCTCAACCTAGCGGGGGGGCGAGGAGATACGCAGTATTTT CASSLNLAGGRGDTQYF
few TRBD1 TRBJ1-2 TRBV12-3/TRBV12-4 TGTGCCAGCAGTGCCACAGGGGGCGCGAATGGCTACACCTTC CASSATGGANGYTF
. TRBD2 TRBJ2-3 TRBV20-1 TGCAGTGTGGCGGGAGGGACAGATACGCAGTATTTT CSVAGGTDTQYF
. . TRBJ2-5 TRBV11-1 TGTGCCAGCAGCTTAGGACGGAGCCGAGGGGCCCAGTACTTC CASSLGRSRGAQYF
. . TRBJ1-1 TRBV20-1 TGCAGTGCTAGTCCCTGGACAGCGGGGTACACTGAAGCTTTCTTT CSASPWTAGYTEAFF
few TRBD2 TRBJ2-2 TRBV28 TGTGCCAGCAGTTTTCAGGCGGGGGGGCCAGGCACCGGGGAGCTGTTTTTT CASSFQAGGPGTGELFF
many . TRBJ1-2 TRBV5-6 TGTGCCAGCAGCTTGGATCCAGCAAGGGGCTACACCTTC CASSLDPARGYTF
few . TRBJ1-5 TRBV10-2 TGCGCCAGCACCGAGGGTATGGGGCCGGGGAATCAGCCCCAGCATTTT CASTEGMGPGNQPQHF
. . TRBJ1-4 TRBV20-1 TGCAGTGCTAGGGACCAATCAAGAAATGAAAAACTGTTTTTT CSARDQSRNEKLFF
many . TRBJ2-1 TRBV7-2 TGTGCCAGCAGTCCCCAGACAGGTTACAATGAGCAGTTCTTC CASSPQTGYNEQFF
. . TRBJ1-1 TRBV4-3 TGCGCCAGCAGCCAAGGCCTGGGCCCCTTAGAAGCTTTCTTT CASSQGLGPLEAFF
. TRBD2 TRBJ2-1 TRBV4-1 TGCGCCAGCAGCCAACCGAGGATGGGGACTAGCTCGTCCTATGAGCAGTTCTTC CASSQPRMGTSSSYEQFF
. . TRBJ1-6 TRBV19 TGTGCCAGTAGCGGGGCGACGGGGATTGGGTATAATTCACCCCTCCACTTT CASSGATGIGYNSPLHF
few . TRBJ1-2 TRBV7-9 TGTGCCAGCAGCTCTCTAATCGGTTATGGCTACACCTTC CASSSLIGYGYTF
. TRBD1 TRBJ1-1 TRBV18 TGTGCCAGCTCATGGACAGGAGAGAACACTGAAGCTTTCTTT CASSWTGENTEAFF
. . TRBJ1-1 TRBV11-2 TGTGCCAGCAGCTTCGTCGAGGACGCGGTGGCTTTCTTT CASSFVEDAVAFF
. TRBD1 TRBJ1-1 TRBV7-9 TGTGCCAGCTCGAGACAGGGGAACGTGAACACTGAAGCTTTCTTT CASSRQGNVNTEAFF
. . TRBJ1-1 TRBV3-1 TGTGCCAGCAGCCAAGACAGTGGGGGCGGGAGCACTGAAGCTTTCTTT CASSQDSGGGSTEAFF
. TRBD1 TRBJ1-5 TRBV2 TGTGCCAGCAGTGAAGCTTTAGACAGGGGGGATCAGCCCCAGCATTTT CASSEALDRGDQPQHF
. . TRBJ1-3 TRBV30 TGTGCCTGGAGCTCAGTCGGGTCTTCTGGAAACACCATATATTTT CAWSSVGSSGNTIYF
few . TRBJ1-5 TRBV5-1 TGCGCCAGCAGCTCGGACGGATATAGCAATCAGCCCCAGCATTTT CASSSDGYSNQPQHF
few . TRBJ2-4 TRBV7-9 TGTGCCAGCAGGCCCCATAGCGGTAAAAACATTCAGTACTTC CASRPHSGKNIQYF
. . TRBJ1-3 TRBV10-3 TGTGCCATCAGTGAGCGACAGGTAGCGGGCGGAAACACCATATATTTT CAISERQVAGGNTIYF
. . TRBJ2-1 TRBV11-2 TGTGCCAGCAGCTTACTCAGGAATGCTCATGAGCAGTTCTTC CASSLLRNAHEQFF
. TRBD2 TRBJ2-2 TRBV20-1 TGCAGTGCTATACCGGGACTAGCGGGGGGCGGGTCCGGGGAGCTGTTTTTT CSAIPGLAGGGSGELFF
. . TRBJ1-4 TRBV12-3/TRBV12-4 TGTGCCAGCAGTACGGTTTTGCCTAATGAAAAACTGTTTTTT CASSTVLPNEKLFF
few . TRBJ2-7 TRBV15 TGTGCCACCAGCAGAGACCGGAGGGAGCAGTACTTC CATSRDRREQYF
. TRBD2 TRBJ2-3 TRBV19 TGTGCCAGTAGTATCGGGACTAACACAGATACGCAGTATTTT CASSIGTNTDTQYF
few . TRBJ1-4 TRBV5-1 TGCGCCAGCAGCTGGCGGGGGGGCGAAAAACTGTTTTTT CASSWRGGEKLFF
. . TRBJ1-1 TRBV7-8 TGTGCCAGCAGCACCTGGGGGCGGGGGTCGAACACTGAAGCTTTCTTT CASSTWGRGSNTEAFF
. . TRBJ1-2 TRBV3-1 TGTGCCAGCAGCCAAGACGGGCAGGGGCACCTTGGCTACACCTTC CASSQDGQGHLGYTF